The entry below describes one TCR beta chain. The data were produced by immunoSEQ multiplex PCR, yet TCRdb's version contains in-frame clones alone and is incomplete. The data show tens of thousands of clones, over 90% seen once. Germline V gene sequence: CDR1 MNHNS, CDR2 SASEGT. The CDR3 has 14 residues. Trimming cost V 8 bases and J 7 bases, with 20 bases left between them. The sample comes from a study of T cell changes during pregnancy in multiple sclerosis. The sequence was collected from a female donor with multiple sclerosis, enrolled in a pregnancy study. The sample here was peripheral blood, taken in the third trimester of pregnancy. V gene TRBV6-1 combines with J gene TRBJ1-1; D gene unclear. CDR3 in amino acids: CASSTVGGIFEAFF. Written as DNA, the CDR3 is TGTGCCAGCTCTACGGTGGGAGGTATTTTTGAAGCTTTCTTT.